This TCR beta chain was recovered during a study of shared clonotypes between healthy human individuals. Study outcomes and limitations: The sharing of 4.5% to 6.5% of naive CD4 clonotypes was seen across a handful of donors.

Using immunoSEQ multiplex PCR, the repertoire was profiled, and TCRdb retains in-frame clones only, with some absent. The repertoire has about 2 million clones, less than 95% of them found once; the top ten carry approximately 1.2%. CDR3 length: 19 residues. Trimming shortened V by 3 bases and J by 5 bases, and 26 bases separated the two germline ends. Germline CDR1 SEHNR, CDR2 FQNEAQ (reference sequence). CD8 cells regarded as naive lacked CD45RO, were positively chosen for CCR7, and omitted terminally differentiated effector memory CD45RA+ cells. Concerning this clone itself: Its antigen is not known.

The rearrangement links TRBV7-9 to TRBJ2-1; a weak D match, TRBD2 (5 bases). This clonotype originated in a young man in good health. Material: naive CD8+ T cells sorted from blood. The CDR3 bases are TGTGCCAGCAGCTTCTGGCCCCCCCCCGAGGGCGTAAGTAACAATGAGCAGTTCTTC. As protein: CASSFWPPPEGVSNNEQFF.